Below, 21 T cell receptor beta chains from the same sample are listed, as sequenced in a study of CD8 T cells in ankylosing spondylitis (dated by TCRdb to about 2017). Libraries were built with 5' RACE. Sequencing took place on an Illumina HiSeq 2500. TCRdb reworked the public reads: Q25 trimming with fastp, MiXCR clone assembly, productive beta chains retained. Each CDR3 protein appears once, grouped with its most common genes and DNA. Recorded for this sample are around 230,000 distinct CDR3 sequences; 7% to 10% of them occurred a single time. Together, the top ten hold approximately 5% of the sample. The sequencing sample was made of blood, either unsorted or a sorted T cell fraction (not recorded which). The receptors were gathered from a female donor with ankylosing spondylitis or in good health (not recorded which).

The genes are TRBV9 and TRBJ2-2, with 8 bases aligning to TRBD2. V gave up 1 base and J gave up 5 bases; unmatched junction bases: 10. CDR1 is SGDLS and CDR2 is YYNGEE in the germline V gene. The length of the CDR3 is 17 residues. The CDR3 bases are TGTGCCAGCAGCGTAACACTAAGCGGGAGCAGGACCGGGGAGCTGTTTTTT. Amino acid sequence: CASSVTLSGSRTGELFF.

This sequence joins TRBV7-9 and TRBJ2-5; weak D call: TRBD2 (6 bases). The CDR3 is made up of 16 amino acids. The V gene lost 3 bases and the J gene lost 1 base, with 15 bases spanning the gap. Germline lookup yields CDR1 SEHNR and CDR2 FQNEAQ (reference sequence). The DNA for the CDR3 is TGTGCCAGCAGCTTTCCTCCTCTCGGGAGCCAAGAGACCCAGTACTTC. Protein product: CASSFPPLGSQETQYF.

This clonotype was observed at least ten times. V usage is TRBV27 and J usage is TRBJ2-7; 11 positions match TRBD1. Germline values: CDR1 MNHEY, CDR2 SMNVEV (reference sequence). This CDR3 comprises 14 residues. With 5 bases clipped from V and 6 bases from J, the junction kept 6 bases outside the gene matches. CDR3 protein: CASSPAGQGGEQYF. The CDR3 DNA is TGTGCCAGCAGTCCGGCGGGACAGGGGGGCGAGCAGTACTTC.

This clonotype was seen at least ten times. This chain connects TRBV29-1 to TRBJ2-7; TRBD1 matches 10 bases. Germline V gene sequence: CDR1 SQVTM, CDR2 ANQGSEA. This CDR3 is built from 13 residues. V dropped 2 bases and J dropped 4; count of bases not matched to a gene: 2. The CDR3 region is CSVEWDRGYEQYF. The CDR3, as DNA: TGCAGCGTTGAATGGGACAGGGGATACGAGCAGTACTTC.

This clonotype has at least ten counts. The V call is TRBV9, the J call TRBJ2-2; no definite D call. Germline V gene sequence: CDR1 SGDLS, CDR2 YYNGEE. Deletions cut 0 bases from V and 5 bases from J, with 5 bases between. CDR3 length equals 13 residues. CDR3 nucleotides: TGTGCCAGCAGCGTAGAAGGGACCGGGGAGCTGTTTTTT. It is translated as CASSVEGTGELFF.

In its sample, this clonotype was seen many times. CDR3 DNA sequence: TGTGCCAGCAGTTTAGGAGGTTATCAGCCCCAGCATTTT. Its translation is CASSLGGYQPQHF. V is TRBV12-3 or TRBV12-4 and J is TRBJ1-5; D unclear. The CDR3 is made up of 13 amino acids. Trimming took off 1 base at V and 5 bases at J, with 6 bases between the two ends.

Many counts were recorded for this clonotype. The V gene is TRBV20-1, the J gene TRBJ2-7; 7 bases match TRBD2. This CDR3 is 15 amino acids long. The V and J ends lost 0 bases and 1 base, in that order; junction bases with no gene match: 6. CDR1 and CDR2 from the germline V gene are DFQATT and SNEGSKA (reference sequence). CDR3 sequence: CSARDRRESSYEQYF. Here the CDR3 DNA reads TGCAGTGCTAGAGATAGGCGGGAGTCGTCCTACGAGCAGTACTTC.

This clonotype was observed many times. The CDR3 DNA reads TGCAGTGCTATTGGGGAATTGGGCACAGATACGCAGTATTTT. This encodes CSAIGELGTDTQYF. This chain links TRBV20-1 with TRBJ2-3; no clear D gene. Germline loops: CDR1 DFQATT, CDR2 SNEGSKA (reference sequence). This CDR3 comprises 14 residues. The germline V and J ends were trimmed by 4 bases and 1 base, with 12 bases remaining between them.

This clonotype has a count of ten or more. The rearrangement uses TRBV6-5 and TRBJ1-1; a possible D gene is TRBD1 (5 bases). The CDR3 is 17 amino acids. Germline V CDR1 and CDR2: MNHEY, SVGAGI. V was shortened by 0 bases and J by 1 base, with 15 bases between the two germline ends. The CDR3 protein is CASSYSWAYRGNTEAFF. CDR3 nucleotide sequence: TGTGCCAGCAGTTACTCGTGGGCCTATAGGGGGAACACTGAAGCTTTCTTT.

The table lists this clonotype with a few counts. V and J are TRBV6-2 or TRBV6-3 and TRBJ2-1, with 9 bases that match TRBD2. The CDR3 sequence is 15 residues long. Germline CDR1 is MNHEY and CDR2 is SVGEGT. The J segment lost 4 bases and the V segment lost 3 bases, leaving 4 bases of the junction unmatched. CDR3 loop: CASSYLAGLYNEQFF. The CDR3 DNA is TGTGCCAGCAGTTATCTAGCGGGATTATACAATGAGCAGTTCTTC.

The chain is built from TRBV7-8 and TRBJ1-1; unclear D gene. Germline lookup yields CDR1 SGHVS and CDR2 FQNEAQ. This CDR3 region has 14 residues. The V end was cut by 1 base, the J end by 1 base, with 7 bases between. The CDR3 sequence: CASSLVAGNTEAFF. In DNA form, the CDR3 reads TGTGCCAGCAGCTTAGTGGCGGGGAACACTGAAGCTTTCTTT.

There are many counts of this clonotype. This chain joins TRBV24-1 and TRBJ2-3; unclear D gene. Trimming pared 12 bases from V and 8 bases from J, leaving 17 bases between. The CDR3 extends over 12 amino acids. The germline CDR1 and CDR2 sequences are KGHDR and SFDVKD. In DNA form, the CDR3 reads TGTGCCGCTTCCACCCCATATGGTACGCAGTATTTT. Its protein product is CAASTPYGTQYF.

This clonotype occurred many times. The CDR3 sequence is CASSGGRGDSDYNEQFF. The CDR3 bases are TGTGCCAGCAGTGGGGGGAGAGGGGACAGTGACTACAATGAGCAGTTCTTC. V and J are TRBV2 and TRBJ2-1; TRBD1 agrees at 7 bases. Trimming cost V 4 bases and J 3 bases; bases outside gene matches: 12. The germline gives CDR1 SNHLY, CDR2 FYNNEI. The CDR3 contains 17 residues.

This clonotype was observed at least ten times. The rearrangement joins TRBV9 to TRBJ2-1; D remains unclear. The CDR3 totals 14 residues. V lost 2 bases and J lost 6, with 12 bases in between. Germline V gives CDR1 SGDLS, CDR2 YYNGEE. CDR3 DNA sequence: TGTGCCAGCAGCGTTGGCGGCAAAAGCAATGAGCAGTTCTTC. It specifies CASSVGGKSNEQFF.

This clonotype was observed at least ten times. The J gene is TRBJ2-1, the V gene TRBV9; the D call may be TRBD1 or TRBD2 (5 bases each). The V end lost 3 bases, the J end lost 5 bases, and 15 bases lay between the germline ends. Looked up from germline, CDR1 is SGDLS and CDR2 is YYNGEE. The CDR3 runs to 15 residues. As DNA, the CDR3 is TGTGCCAGCAGCGCCCGGGACGGGCCCAACAATGAGCAGTTCTTC. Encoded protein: CASSARDGPNNEQFF.

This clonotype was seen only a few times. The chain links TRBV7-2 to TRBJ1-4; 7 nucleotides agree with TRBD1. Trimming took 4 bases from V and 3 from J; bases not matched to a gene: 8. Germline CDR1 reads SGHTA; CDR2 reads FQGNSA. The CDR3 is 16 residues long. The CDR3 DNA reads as TGTGCCAGCAGCTCGACAGGGTTCGGCGCTAATGAAAAACTGTTTTTT. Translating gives CASSSTGFGANEKLFF.

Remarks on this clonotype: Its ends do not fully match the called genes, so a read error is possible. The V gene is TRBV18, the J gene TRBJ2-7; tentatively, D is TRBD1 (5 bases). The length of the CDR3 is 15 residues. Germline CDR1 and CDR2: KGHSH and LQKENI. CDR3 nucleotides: TGTGTCAGCTCACAGGAACGACCCCCTATACGCGAGCAGTACTTC. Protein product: CVSSQERPPIREQYF.

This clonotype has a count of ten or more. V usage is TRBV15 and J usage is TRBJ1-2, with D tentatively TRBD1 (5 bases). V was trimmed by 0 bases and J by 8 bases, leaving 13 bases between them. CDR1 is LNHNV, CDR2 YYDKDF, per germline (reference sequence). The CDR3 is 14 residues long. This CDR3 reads CATSRDGGKGGYTF. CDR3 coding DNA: TGTGCCACCAGCAGAGATGGGGGAAAGGGGGGCTACACCTTC.

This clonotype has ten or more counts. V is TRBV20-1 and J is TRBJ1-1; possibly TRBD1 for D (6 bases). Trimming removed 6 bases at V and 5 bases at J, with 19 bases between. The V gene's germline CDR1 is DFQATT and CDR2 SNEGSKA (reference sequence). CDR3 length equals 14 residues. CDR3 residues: CSASARQAGTEAFF. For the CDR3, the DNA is TGCAGTGCCAGTGCTAGACAGGCGGGGACTGAAGCTTTCTTT.

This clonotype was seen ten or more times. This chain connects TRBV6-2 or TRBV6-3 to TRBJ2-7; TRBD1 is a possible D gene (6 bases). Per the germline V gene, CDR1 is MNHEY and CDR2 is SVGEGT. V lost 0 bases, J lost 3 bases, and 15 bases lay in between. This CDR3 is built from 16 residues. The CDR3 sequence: CASSYSRGKRFYEQYF. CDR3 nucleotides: TGTGCCAGCAGTTACTCGAGGGGGAAGCGGTTCTACGAGCAGTACTTC.

This CDR3 is CASSYSTYEAFF. In DNA, the CDR3 is TGTGCCAGCAGTTACTCGACGTACGAAGCTTTCTTT. J is TRBJ1-1 and V is TRBV6-6; unclear D gene. With 0 bases removed from V and 8 bases from J, the gap between germline ends came to 7 bases. The CDR3 is 12 amino acids. CDR1 and CDR2 from the germline V gene are MNHNY and SVGAGI (reference sequence).